This TCR beta chain was recorded in a study of lymphopenia after photon versus proton radiotherapy. Measured with immunoSEQ multiplex PCR; TCRdb has only the in-frame clones, and not every one. The table has some 55,000 clones, around 88% seen once. The CDR3 sequence is 14 residues long. V was pared by 7 bases and J by 0 bases, with 13 bases between. Germline V gene sequence: CDR1 MDHEN, CDR2 SYDVKM. Sample: peripheral blood, taken from a patient treated with photon-based radiotherapy. The clonotype comes from a man in his forties or fifties with gastric cancer. The rearrangement joins TRBV28 to TRBJ2-7; D is tentatively TRBD1 or TRBD2 (5 bases each). The CDR3 sequence: CASNPGRFSYEQYF. CDR3 DNA sequence: TGTGCCAGCAACCCGGGACGTTTCTCCTACGAGCAGTACTTC.